This entry is about one TCR beta chain. This sample was taken from a study of technical replicates of blood from a few donors. Sequenced by immunoSEQ multiplex PCR; TCRdb stores in-frame clones only, minus some. The sample has tens of thousands of clones, around 90% seen once. This CDR3 has 12 amino acids. In germline, CDR1 is SGDLS, CDR2 YYNGEE. The junction had 6 bases not matched to a gene; V was cut back by 5 bases and J by 13 bases. The sequence was collected from a human donor in good health. Input material: T cells isolated from PBMCs. The chain recombines TRBV9 with TRBJ1-4, with 9 bases aligning to TRBD1. CDR3 amino acids: CASSTGGGLLFF. Here the CDR3 DNA reads TGTGCCAGCAGTACAGGGGGCGGCTTACTGTTTTTT.